This TCR beta chain appears in the sequencing data of a study of T cell repertoires in cytomegalovirus infection (dated by TCRdb to between 2018 and 2021). Study-wide context: Donor HLA type was relevant to the analysis, as public TCR beta signatures indicated carriage of CMV infection together with the matching HLA type.

This clonotype was seen repeatedly, ten times or more. What antigen it recognizes has not been identified. Base qualities are missing; no much larger clone stands one base away. What the work shows at the level of the full study, not this receptor alone: In both this cohort and an independent cohort of several hundred donors, the cumulative frequency of public TCR beta family members distinguished carriers of CMV infection plus the relevant HLA type. In the ex vivo response, HLA-C-restricted CMV-specific TCR beta clonotypes were dominant, and in two of eight donors the single most frequent clonotype came from this HLA-C-restricted group.

From the cysteine through the phenylalanine, the CDR3 covers 17 amino acids. Just CDR3 DNA is preserved here, 51 bases in frame from base 1. Trimming takes 5 bases from V and 0 bases from J, and the germline ends sit 17 bases apart. The germline V gene provides CDR1 MNHEY and CDR2 SVGEGT. The sample was run on an Illumina HiSeq 1500. TCRdb cleaned the public reads at Q25 with fastp, built clones with MiXCR and kept in-frame beta chains. Duplicate CDR3 protein sequences are folded into a single record with the most common DNA and genes. For this sample the table gives under 250,000 distinct CDR3 sequences, of which 12% were detected only once. The biggest ten clones account for 1.5% to 2% of the sample.

This TCR was recovered from a human donor in good health (CMV status not recorded). Some clones in this sample may be carry-over from other donors' samples. Source material: PBMCs. The rearrangement combines TRBV6-2 or TRBV6-3 with TRBJ1-5, with a weak D call of TRBD1 (5 bases match). The CDR3 loop reads CASSPLGARNSNQPQHF. The nucleotide sequence is given as TGTGCCAGCAGTCCCCTCGGGGCCCGGAATAGCAATCAGCCCCAGCATTTT.